This entry lists 32 T cell receptor beta chains sequenced from one sample in a study of pediatric ulcerative colitis. The method was immunoSEQ multiplex PCR; TCRdb's version includes in-frame clones alone and lacks a portion of them. This table holds about 64,000 clones, roughly 90% found once. Sample: blood. The origin of the receptors is a boy aged 5-17 years with severe ulcerative colitis.

The chain has TRBV9 and TRBJ1-1, with unresolved D. The CDR3 extends over 14 amino acids. Germline V CDR1 and CDR2: SGDLS, YYNGEE. The V end was cut by 0 bases, the J end by 3 bases, with 9 bases between. The CDR3 loop reads CASSVEAEYTEAFF. In DNA form, the CDR3 reads TGTGCCAGCAGCGTAGAGGCGGAATACACTGAAGCTTTCTTT.

As to this clone: This CDR3 is also generated by other DNA sequences in the sample. This sequence joins TRBV9 and TRBJ1-1, with no clear D. V was clipped by 2 bases and J by 1 base, with 6 bases between them. Germline CDR1 reads SGDLS; CDR2 reads YYNGEE. The CDR3 loop spans 13 amino acids. The CDR3 reads CASSVGANTEAFF. Here the CDR3 DNA reads TGTGCCAGCAGCGTCGGCGCGAACACTGAAGCTTTCTTT.

This chain connects TRBV10-3 to TRBJ2-7, with D maybe TRBD1 (5 bases). Trimming took 10 bases from V and 1 from J, leaving 20 bases between them. CDR3 length: 15 residues. The V gene's germline CDR1 is ENHRY and CDR2 SYGVKD. The DNA of the CDR3 is TGTGCCACCCTCCCCCAGGGTCGCGGATCCTACGAGCAGTACTTC. Protein sequence: CATLPQGRGSYEQYF.

This clone showed up just a few times. CDR3 protein: CSAQRDRNTEAFF. For the CDR3, the DNA is TGCAGCGCTCAACGGGACAGAAACACTGAAGCTTTCTTT. The V call is TRBV29-1, the J call TRBJ1-1, with 7 bases that match TRBD1. V was clipped by 7 bases and J by 2 bases; unmatched bases: 7. Germline CDR1 SQVTM, CDR2 ANQGSEA. CDR3 length: 13 residues.

The V gene is TRBV5-6, the J gene TRBJ2-7; tentative D call: TRBD1 (5 bases). The CDR3 spans 13 residues. CDR1 is SGHDT and CDR2 is YYEEEE in the germline V gene. The V end was cut by 4 bases, the J end by 2 bases, with 10 bases between. CDR3 bases: TGTGCCAGCAGCCGACAGTTAACCTACGAGCAGTACTTC. Amino acids: CASSRQLTYEQYF.

The rearrangement links TRBV14 to TRBJ2-7, with a weak D call TRBD2 (5 bases). The CDR3 covers 15 residues. Germline CDR1 is SGHDN and CDR2 is FVKESK. Trimming left V 1 base short and J 2 bases short, with 12 bases between. The DNA for the CDR3 is TGTGCCAGCAGCCAAGGGCCCAGCGGCACCTACGAGCAGTACTTC. Protein: CASSQGPSGTYEQYF.

The chain has TRBV18 and TRBJ2-4; D ambiguous. The CDR3 covers 13 residues. V dropped 3 bases and J dropped 9 bases, with 12 bases sitting between them. The germline V gene has CDR1 KGHSH and CDR2 LQKENI. CDR3: CASSPARVGIQYF. DNA of the CDR3: TGTGCCAGCTCACCCGCCCGGGTGGGCATTCAGTACTTC.

J is TRBJ2-2 and V is TRBV19; 9 bases line up with TRBD1. Germline V gene data show CDR1 as LNHDA and CDR2 as SQIVND (reference sequence). V shed 7 bases and J 2 bases; nucleotides not matched to a gene: 5. This CDR3 is 15 amino acids long. CDR3 sequence (DNA): TGTGCCAGTACCGGGACAGGGAGTAACACCGGGGAGCTGTTTTTT. Protein product: CASTGTGSNTGELFF.

V is TRBV7-2 and J is TRBJ2-7; D tentatively fits TRBD1 or TRBD2 (5 bases each). CDR1 and CDR2 from the germline V gene are SGHTA and FQGNSA. The V and J ends lost 3 bases and 2 bases respectively, with 8 bases between them. The CDR3 consists of 13 residues. The CDR3 protein is CASSLGEPYEQYF. In DNA, the CDR3 is TGTGCCAGCAGCTTGGGGGAGCCCTACGAGCAGTACTTC. Supplemented by reference TRBV7-2 and TRBJ2-7, the full variable domain reads GAGVSQSPSNKVTEKGKDVELRCDPISGHTALYWYRQSLGQGLEFLIYFQGNSAPDKSGLPSDRFSAERTGGSVSTLTIQRTQQEDSAVYLCASSLGEPYEQYFGPGTRLTVT.

This chain links TRBV4-2 with TRBJ2-1; TRBD2 aligns across 10 bases. The ends lost 4 bases at V and 3 bases at J; junction bases unmatched: 9. Germline CDR1 is LGHNA and CDR2 is YNFKEQ. The CDR3 consists of 17 residues. CDR3 nucleotide sequence: TGTGCCAGCAGCCCCGAGCTAGCGGGAGCGGGCTACAATGAGCAGTTCTTC. Translation: CASSPELAGAGYNEQFF.

The rearrangement uses TRBV4-2 and TRBJ2-7; TRBD2 is a possible D gene (5 bases). Germline V gene sequence: CDR1 LGHNA, CDR2 YNFKEQ. V lost 4 bases, J lost 2 bases, and 9 bases lay in between. The CDR3 consists of 13 residues. The CDR3 coding sequence is TGTGCCAGCAGCCTCGGGGTGGCCTACGAGCAGTACTTC. Its protein product is CASSLGVAYEQYF.

The chain uses TRBV12-5 and TRBJ1-5; unclear D gene. Trimming pared 1 base from V and 14 bases from J, leaving 15 bases between. CDR3 length equals 13 residues. From germline, CDR1 is LGHNT and CDR2 FRNRAP. CDR3 coding DNA: TGTGCTAGTGGTTTGGAACGGGGAGGATGGGAGCATTTT. It is translated as CASGLERGGWEHF.

The chain recombines TRBV5-1 with TRBJ1-5; TRBD1 is a possible D gene (5 bases). There are 14 residues in the CDR3. Per the germline V gene, CDR1 is SGHRS and CDR2 is YFSETQ. V shed 3 bases and J shed 5 bases, with 12 bases lying between them. The CDR3 reads CASSSGDSYQPQHF. The CDR3 coding sequence is TGCGCCAGCAGCTCGGGAGACAGCTATCAGCCCCAGCATTTT.

J is TRBJ2-7 and V is TRBV29-1; D might be TRBD1 (5 bases). The CDR3 has 13 amino acids. The V and J ends lost 4 bases and 3 bases respectively, with 13 bases between them. Germline V gene data show CDR1 as SQVTM and CDR2 as ANQGSEA. The CDR3 sequence: CSVVSDKLYEQYF. CDR3 nucleotide sequence: TGCAGCGTTGTATCGGACAAGCTCTACGAGCAGTACTTC.

This chain links TRBV6-5 with TRBJ1-1; D unresolved. Trimming cost V 2 bases and J 4 bases, with 8 bases left between them. This CDR3 region has 13 residues. The germline CDR1 and CDR2 sequences are MNHEY and SVGAGI. The chain's CDR3 is CASSYIQTTEAFF. The CDR3 DNA reads TGTGCCAGCAGTTACATCCAAACCACTGAAGCTTTCTTT.

The genes are TRBV5-4 and TRBJ2-1, with 8 bases fitting TRBD1. This CDR3 has 14 residues. The trim removed 3 bases at V and 6 bases at J, leaving 5 bases unmatched. CDR1 SGHNT and CDR2 YYREEE come from the germline V gene (reference sequence). CDR3 sequence reads: CASSWTGIGNEQFF. The CDR3 DNA sequence: TGTGCCAGCAGCTGGACAGGGATAGGCAATGAGCAGTTCTTC.

The V and J genes are TRBV7-9 and TRBJ2-5; no definite D call. This CDR3 region has 13 residues. V was cut by 5 bases and J by 2 bases, with 9 bases left in between. CDR1 and CDR2 (germline): SEHNR, FQNEAQ (reference sequence). CDR3 bases: TGTGCCAGCAGCCCGCCCCATCAAGAGACCCAGTACTTC. Its translation: CASSPPHQETQYF.

The chain couples TRBV30 to TRBJ1-1, with D possibly being TRBD1 (5 bases). The germline gives CDR1 GTSNPN, CDR2 SVGIG (reference sequence). This CDR3 spans 14 amino acids. V was cut by 4 bases and J by 1 base, with 13 bases left in between. CDR3 sequence: CAWNWQGWNTEAFF. As DNA, the CDR3 is TGTGCCTGGAATTGGCAGGGATGGAACACTGAAGCTTTCTTT.

The chain carries TRBV7-9 and TRBJ2-7, with 11 positions matching TRBD1. The trim removed 5 bases at V and 5 bases at J, leaving 2 bases unmatched. In germline, CDR1 is SEHNR, CDR2 FQNEAQ (reference sequence). CDR3 length equals 13 residues. The DNA of the CDR3 is TGTGCCAGCAGCAGGGACAGGGGGGACGAGCAGTACTTC. It encodes CASSRDRGDEQYF.

The chain couples TRBV5-1 to TRBJ1-1; 7 nucleotides agree with TRBD1. Trimming removed 2 bases from V and 0 bases from J; junction bases left unmatched: 4. The CDR3 has 15 residues. CDR1 is SGHRS and CDR2 is YFSETQ in the germline V gene. CDR3 residues: CASSFGQEMNTEAFF. The CDR3 DNA follows: TGCGCCAGCAGCTTCGGACAGGAGATGAACACTGAAGCTTTCTTT.

The chain uses TRBV11-2 and TRBJ2-3, with 7 bases lining up with TRBD2. CDR1 is SGHAT and CDR2 is FQNNGV in the germline V gene. V lost 6 bases and J lost 0; bases outside the gene matches: 6. This CDR3 comprises 15 residues. The CDR3 sequence is CASRPRLASTDTQYF. The CDR3 DNA is TGTGCCAGCAGACCCCGACTAGCAAGCACAGATACGCAGTATTTT.

This chain links TRBV2 with TRBJ2-5; D is ambiguous. From germline, CDR1 is SNHLY and CDR2 FYNNEI. Trimming pared 6 bases from V and 5 bases from J, leaving 4 bases between. This CDR3 is built from 10 residues. CDR3: CASRDETQYF. In nucleotides, the CDR3 is TGTGCCAGCAGGGACGAGACCCAGTACTTC. The full variable domain, rest sourced from reference TRBV2 and TRBJ2-5, is EPEVTQTPSHQVTQMGQEVILRCVPISNHLYFYWYRQILGQKVEFLVSFYNNEISEKSEIFDDQFSVERPDGSNFTLKIRSTKLEDSAMYFCASRDETQYFGPGTRLLVL.

The chain joins TRBV7-2 to TRBJ2-2; D remains unclear. Germline V gives CDR1 SGHTA, CDR2 FQGNSA. The CDR3 runs to 12 residues. Trimming took 6 bases from V and 2 from J, leaving 4 bases between them. CDR3 in amino acids: CASSPNTGELFF. The DNA of the CDR3 is TGTGCCAGCAGTCCTAACACCGGGGAGCTGTTTTTT. Based on the CDR3 plus reference TRBV7-2 and TRBJ2-2, the full variable domain is GAGVSQSPSNKVTEKGKDVELRCDPISGHTALYWYRQSLGQGLEFLIYFQGNSAPDKSGLPSDRFSAERTGGSVSTLTIQRTQQEDSAVYLCASSPNTGELFFGEGSRLTVL.

The gene calls are TRBV11-3 and TRBJ2-7; possible D gene TRBD2, 6 bases. V shed 2 bases and J shed 4 bases, with 18 bases lying between them. CDR1 and CDR2 (germline): SGHNT, YENEEA. This CDR3 is 16 amino acids long. Written as DNA, the CDR3 is TGTGCCAGCAGCTTAAGGGTTTCGGGAGATGAGTACGAGCAGTACTTC. Translated, it gives CASSLRVSGDEYEQYF.

This clone showed up just once. The chain has TRBV14 and TRBJ2-1, with a weak D call TRBD2 (5 bases). The CDR3 is 16 residues long. Trimming stripped 0 bases from V and 1 base from J, with 10 bases between. Per the germline V gene, CDR1 is SGHDN and CDR2 is FVKESK. CDR3: CASSQDMRVSYNEQFF. The CDR3 DNA reads TGTGCCAGCAGCCAAGATATGCGGGTATCCTACAATGAGCAGTTCTTC.

This sequence joins TRBV7-9 and TRBJ1-2; 7 bases map to TRBD1. This CDR3 region has 17 residues. Germline trimming cut 0 bases from V and 4 bases from J; bases unmatched to any gene: 11. Germline V gives CDR1 SEHNR, CDR2 FQNEAQ (reference sequence). CDR3 sequence (DNA): TGTGCCAGCAGCTTAGCAACCGGGACAGCATTGTCCTATGGCTACACCTTC. This translates into CASSLATGTALSYGYTF.

V is TRBV5-1 and J is TRBJ2-1, with 12 positions matching TRBD2. The CDR3 length is 16 residues. CDR1 SGHRS and CDR2 YFSETQ come from the germline V gene. V gave up 3 bases and J gave up 4 bases; unmatched junction bases: 5. This CDR3 reads CASSYSGTSGYNEQFF. The CDR3 coding sequence is TGCGCCAGCAGCTACTCCGGGACTAGCGGGTACAATGAGCAGTTCTTC.

CDR3 bases: TGTGCCAGCAGTGGGGTACTAACAGGGAGGGACACTGAAGCTTTCTTT. It specifies CASSGVLTGRDTEAFF. The rearrangement uses TRBV2 and TRBJ1-1; perhaps TRBD1 as D (6 bases). V dropped 4 bases and J dropped 3 bases, with 18 bases sitting between them. Germline V gene data show CDR1 as SNHLY and CDR2 as FYNNEI. The CDR3 is 16 residues long. The variable domain in full, completed from reference TRBV2 and TRBJ1-1, reads EPEVTQTPSHQVTQMGQEVILRCVPISNHLYFYWYRQILGQKVEFLVSFYNNEISEKSEIFDDQFSVERPDGSNFTLKIRSTKLEDSAMYFCASSGVLTGRDTEAFFGQGTRLTVV.

This rearrangement joins TRBV5-1 to TRBJ2-2, with D perhaps given as TRBD1 or TRBD2 (5 bases each). Trimming removed 4 bases at V and 2 bases at J, with 15 bases between. Germline assignment: CDR1 SGHRS and CDR2 YFSETQ. CDR3 length: 16 residues. Written as DNA, the CDR3 is TGCGCCAGCAGCGACGTCCGGGACGGTAACACCGGGGAGCTGTTTTTT. Translated, it gives CASSDVRDGNTGELFF.

V and J are TRBV6-1 and TRBJ1-2; possibly TRBD1 for D (6 bases). The germline V and J ends were trimmed by 5 bases and 3 bases, with 10 bases remaining between them. The CDR3 has 13 residues. Germline values: CDR1 MNHNS, CDR2 SASEGT. CDR3 in DNA: TGTGCCAGCAGTACAGGGTTGGACTATGGCTACACCTTC. Its protein is CASSTGLDYGYTF.

Only a few counts were recorded for this clone. The rearrangement links TRBV5-6 to TRBJ1-2; 7 bases align to TRBD1. Germline CDR1 reads SGHDT; CDR2 reads YYEEEE. The CDR3 is made up of 15 amino acids. V was clipped by 4 bases and J by 6 bases; unmatched bases: 12. This CDR3 is CASSPQRRQGDGYTF. DNA for the CDR3: TGTGCCAGCAGCCCCCAACGCAGACAGGGAGATGGCTACACCTTC.

The chain joins TRBV27 to TRBJ1-2, with 9 bases identical to TRBD1. CDR1 is MNHEY and CDR2 is SMNVEV in the germline V gene (reference sequence). This CDR3 has 13 amino acids. V shed 5 bases and J 7 bases; nucleotides not matched to a gene: 5. As DNA, the CDR3 is TGTGCCAGCAGTAACAGGGGGCACTTTGGCTACACCTTC. Translated, it gives CASSNRGHFGYTF.